This entry lists 18 T cell receptor beta chains sequenced from one sample in a study of T cells in Graves' hyperthyroidism and ophthalmopathy. Using RNA transcripts as the source, TCR beta CDR3 regions were amplified. The TCR CDR3 first-round RT-PCR relied on the HTBI primer set. TCRdb re-called the multiplex PCR reads with MiXCR, one entry per CDR3 protein. The profile shows hundreds of thousands of distinct CDR3 sequences, about 14% of them singletons. Sequenced: blood. These receptors were obtained from a man aged 18 to 29 with Graves' ophthalmopathy.

This clonotype has ten or more counts. The V gene is TRBV30, the J gene TRBJ2-3, with D perhaps TRBD2 (5 bases). Germline V CDR1 and CDR2: GTSNPN, SVGIG (reference sequence). V gave up 4 bases and J gave up 0 bases, with 14 bases separating them. The CDR3 totals 15 residues. The CDR3 here is CAWTSSGYSTDTQYF. DNA for the CDR3: TGTGCCTGGACTAGCAGCGGATATAGCACAGATACGCAGTATTTT.

The genes are TRBV13 and TRBJ2-7, with TRBD2 identical over 9 bases. Germline values: CDR1 PRHDT, CDR2 FYEKMQ (reference sequence). The CDR3 loop spans 15 amino acids. J gave up 4 bases and V 6 bases, and 10 bases lay outside the gene matches. The CDR3 is CASSFGSGRKYEQYF. Written as DNA, the CDR3 is TGTGCCAGCAGTTTTGGCAGCGGGAGGAAGTACGAGCAGTACTTC.

V usage is TRBV10-1 and J usage is TRBJ2-7; D gene ambiguous. The CDR3 spans 14 residues. V was clipped by 3 bases and J by 5 bases, with 14 bases between them. Germline V gene lookup returns CDR1 WNHNN and CDR2 SYGVQD (reference sequence). This chain's CDR3 is CASSEPGSVHEQYF. For the CDR3, the DNA is TGCGCCAGCAGTGAACCGGGTTCGGTTCACGAGCAGTACTTC.

This chain joins TRBV6-5 and TRBJ2-3; D remains ambiguous. Deletions cut 0 bases from V and 0 bases from J, with 13 bases between. Germline assignment: CDR1 MNHEY and CDR2 SVGAGI. This CDR3 has 17 amino acids. The CDR3 coding sequence is TGTGCCAGCAGTTACTCGAGTCGCGGTTCTAGCACAGATACGCAGTATTTT. It translates to CASSYSSRGSSTDTQYF.

As concerns this clonotype: The junction and the germline gene differ at one end; a read error may be behind it. The chain couples TRBV2 to TRBJ1-4, with a weak D call TRBD1 (5 bases). The CDR3 totals 13 residues. Germline CDR1 is SNHLY and CDR2 is FYNNEI. This CDR3 reads CASRGDYNEKPFF. The CDR3 nucleotides read TGTGCCAGCAGGGGGGATTATAATGAAAAACCGTTTTTT.

This chain connects TRBV2 to TRBJ2-7; tentative D call: TRBD1 (5 bases). This CDR3 spans 14 amino acids. The V and J ends lost 8 bases and 7 bases respectively, with 21 bases between them. Germline V gives CDR1 SNHLY, CDR2 FYNNEI. This chain's CDR3 is CASGSGRDLQEQYF. DNA of the CDR3: TGTGCCAGCGGCTCGGGCAGGGATCTCCAGGAGCAGTACTTC.

This clonotype turned up a few times. The chain combines TRBV19 with TRBJ2-3, with 8 bases fitting TRBD2. J was trimmed by 0 bases and V by 9 bases; bases with no gene match: 20. Germline V gene lookup returns CDR1 LNHDA and CDR2 SQIVND (reference sequence). This CDR3 spans 19 amino acids. The CDR3 DNA is TGTGCCAGGGGCCCCCGGCGTAGCGGGATTCACCCTAGCACAGATACGCAGTATTTT. Protein: CARGPRRSGIHPSTDTQYF.

In its sample, this clonotype was seen many times. The V and J genes are TRBV20-1 and TRBJ2-7, with TRBD1 matching 9 bases. Trimming cost V 5 bases and J 3 bases; bases outside gene matches: 8. This CDR3 is 14 amino acids long. Germline CDR1 DFQATT, CDR2 SNEGSKA (reference sequence). The CDR3, as DNA: TGCAGTGCTGGAGGGACAGGGAGGGACTACGAGCAGTACTTC. Translated, it gives CSAGGTGRDYEQYF.

This clonotype was counted a few times. This rearrangement joins TRBV6-5 to TRBJ2-7, with 7 bases aligning to TRBD1. From germline, CDR1 is MNHEY and CDR2 SVGAGI. The CDR3 is 16 residues long. V lost 0 bases, J lost 8 bases, and 13 bases stayed unmatched. The CDR3 sequence: CASSYSRDSSTMKQYF. CDR3 nucleotide sequence: TGTGCCAGCAGTTACTCCAGGGACAGTTCTACGATGAAGCAGTACTTC.

At least ten counts were recorded for this clonotype. The rearrangement links TRBV6-1 to TRBJ2-3, with 13 bases lining up with TRBD2. Looked up from germline, CDR1 is MNHNS and CDR2 is SASEGT. This CDR3 has 16 amino acids. Trimming took 5 bases from V and 4 from J; bases not matched to a gene: 6. CDR3 in DNA: TGTGCCAGCAGTCACGGACTAGCGGGAGACGCAGATACGCAGTATTTT. Translation: CASSHGLAGDADTQYF.

The table lists this clonotype with many counts. This chain connects TRBV12-3 or TRBV12-4 to TRBJ2-7, with 8 bases fitting TRBD2. The V and J ends lost 7 bases and 7 bases, in that order; junction bases with no gene match: 15. The CDR3 contains 15 residues. The DNA for the CDR3 is TGTGCCAGCACCGAAGGGGTAGCGGGAACGGGGGAGCAGTACTTC. Its protein product is CASTEGVAGTGEQYF.

This clonotype was counted at least ten times. This chain links TRBV11-2 with TRBJ1-2; a possible D gene is TRBD1 (5 bases). CDR3 size: 11 residues. CDR1 and CDR2 from the germline V gene are SGHAT and FQNNGV. V lost 4 bases, J lost 8 bases, and 8 bases lay in between. The CDR3 loop is CASSSRAGYTF. The CDR3 DNA reads as TGTGCCAGCAGCTCCAGGGCGGGCTACACCTTC.

This clonotype was picked up a small number of times. The chain has TRBV4-2 and TRBJ2-5; no definite D call. This CDR3 has 13 residues. V gave up 4 bases and J gave up 3 bases, with 9 bases separating them. Germline CDR1 LGHNA, CDR2 YNFKEQ. Written as DNA, the CDR3 is TGTGCCAGCAGCCCCTATGGGGAAGAGACCCAGTACTTC. As protein: CASSPYGEETQYF.

In its sample, this clonotype was seen a few times. The V call is TRBV15, the J call TRBJ2-2, with D tentatively TRBD1 (5 bases). The CDR3 length is 13 residues. From germline, CDR1 is LNHNV and CDR2 YYDKDF (reference sequence). V shed 10 bases and J shed 6 bases, with 15 bases lying between them. Written as DNA, the CDR3 is TGTGCCAGCTCCTCTAGGGGTCCCGGGGAGCTGTTTTTT. Protein product: CASSSRGPGELFF.

Many counts were recorded for this clonotype. The chain joins TRBV11-3 to TRBJ2-7; 12 bases map to TRBD1. There are 13 residues in the CDR3. Germline V gene lookup returns CDR1 SGHNT and CDR2 YENEEA. With 7 bases clipped from V and 4 bases from J, the junction kept 2 bases outside the gene matches. CDR3 loop: CASKGQGAYEQYF. The CDR3 DNA reads TGTGCCAGCAAGGGACAGGGGGCATACGAGCAGTACTTC.

This clonotype was observed at least ten times. The chain couples TRBV6-1 to TRBJ1-2; 7 bases line up with TRBD1. V lost 5 bases, J lost 0 bases, and 3 bases stayed unmatched. CDR1 and CDR2 from the germline V gene are MNHNS and SASEGT. The CDR3 loop spans 14 amino acids. CDR3: CASSRDSSNYGYTF. Here the CDR3 DNA reads TGTGCCAGCAGTCGGGACAGTTCTAACTATGGCTACACCTTC.

This chain uses TRBV6-1 with TRBJ2-3; 7 nucleotides align to TRBD2. The J segment lost 12 bases and the V segment lost 3 bases, leaving 9 bases of the junction unmatched. From germline, CDR1 is MNHNS and CDR2 SASEGT. The CDR3 has 13 residues. CDR3: CASSDLGGNLQYF. The CDR3 DNA sequence: TGTGCCAGCAGTGACCTGGGGGGGAATCTTCAGTATTTT.

This clonotype was picked up many times. The rearrangement links TRBV2 to TRBJ1-6; D gene unclear. Germline CDR1 SNHLY, CDR2 FYNNEI. The CDR3 length is 14 residues. V was shortened by 6 bases and J by 8 bases, with 14 bases between the two germline ends. As DNA, the CDR3 is TGTGCCAGCAGACTTTGGACCGGGGATTCACCCCTCCACTTT. Residues: CASRLWTGDSPLHF.